The sequence of this T cell receptor beta chain was determined in a study of somatic mutations in cytotoxic T cells in rheumatoid arthritis. About the study: Flow cytometric sorting isolated some V beta antibody-stained T-cell populations at nearly 100% purity, and among them were V beta1+ cells that underwent TCRB sequencing. Notes on the study in general: Patients with rheumatoid arthritis showed a slight underrepresentation of TRBV07, a finding that was never subjected to any adjustment for multiple comparisons.

Comment on this clone: Its specificity is unknown.

TCRdb keeps only in-frame clones here, not all; method: immunoSEQ multiplex PCR. The data contain roughly 20,000 clones, roughly 90% of them singletons. The CDR3 has 14 amino acids. The germline V gene has CDR1 SGHKS and CDR2 YYEKEE (reference sequence). V was clipped by 4 bases and J by 2 bases; unmatched bases: 5. V gene TRBV5-5 combines with J gene TRBJ2-7, with TRBD1 matching over 8 bases. This TCR was sampled from a man aged 40-49 years in good health. Sequences were obtained from CD8+ T cells sorted from blood. DNA for the CDR3: TGTGCCAGCAGCACCGGGACAGGAACCTACGAGCAGTACTTC. The encoded protein is CASSTGTGTYEQYF. Full variable domain (rest looked up from reference TRBV5-5 and TRBJ2-7): DAGVTQSPTHLIKTRGQQVTLRCSPISGHKSVSWYQQVLGQGPQFIFQYYEKEERGRGNFPDRFSARQFPNYSSELNVNALLLGDSALYLCASSTGTGTYEQYFGPGTRLTVT.